Each of the 27 T cell receptor beta chains below was sequenced from the same sample in a study of T cell changes during pregnancy in multiple sclerosis. Sequenced by immunoSEQ multiplex PCR; TCRdb stores in-frame clones only, minus some. The sample records under 100,000 clones, nearly 95% being singletons. Sequencing was performed on peripheral blood, taken in the second trimester of pregnancy. The receptors here all came from a female donor with multiple sclerosis, enrolled in a pregnancy study.

CDR3 residues: CASSRTQGTPLYF. As DNA, the CDR3 is TGCGCCAGCAGCCGCACACAGGGGACCCCACTTTACTTC. V usage is TRBV4-3 and J usage is TRBJ2-4; 7 bases are a match to TRBD1. The CDR3 has 13 residues. The germline V gene encodes CDR1 LGHNA and CDR2 YSLEER. Trimming removed 4 bases from V and 16 bases from J; junction bases left unmatched: 13.

This clone was seen only once. The gene calls are TRBV9 and TRBJ2-5, with TRBD1 as a possible D gene (6 bases). Germline CDR1 SGDLS, CDR2 YYNGEE. The germline V and J ends were trimmed by 0 bases and 5 bases, with 14 bases remaining between them. CDR3 length equals 15 residues. CDR3 in DNA: TGTGCCAGCAGCGTAGATGAGGGGGTGGGGGAGACCCAGTACTTC. This sequence encodes CASSVDEGVGETQYF.

This clone was seen only a few times. V is TRBV25-1 and J is TRBJ1-2, with unresolved D. With 4 bases removed from V and 4 bases from J, the gap between germline ends came to 10 bases. Germline values: CDR1 MGHDK, CDR2 SYGVNS. CDR3 length: 13 amino acids. The chain's CDR3 is CASSADLGYGYTF. The CDR3 DNA sequence: TGTGCCAGCAGTGCCGACTTAGGCTATGGCTACACCTTC.

The V call is TRBV19, the J call TRBJ1-5, with TRBD1 as a possible D gene (6 bases). This CDR3 contains 14 residues. Trimming pared 7 bases from V and 0 bases from J, leaving 10 bases between. The germline CDR1 and CDR2 sequences are LNHDA and SQIVND (reference sequence). The CDR3 region is CASTGTFSNQPQHF. For the CDR3, the DNA is TGTGCCAGTACCGGGACATTTAGCAATCAGCCCCAGCATTTT.

This chain uses TRBV27 with TRBJ1-1; D not certain. From germline, CDR1 is MNHEY and CDR2 SMNVEV (reference sequence). The CDR3 extends over 13 amino acids. The germline V and J ends were trimmed by 8 bases and 3 bases, with 13 bases remaining between them. DNA for the CDR3: TGTGCCAGCGTTGGCAGGCCTTACACTGAAGCTTTCTTT. Residues: CASVGRPYTEAFF.

The gene calls are TRBV7-6 and TRBJ2-5; 9 bases match TRBD2. J was trimmed by 3 bases and V by 5 bases; bases with no gene match: 10. CDR3 size: 16 residues. Germline assignment: CDR1 SGHVS and CDR2 FNYEAQ. In nucleotides, the CDR3 is TGTGCCAGCAGCCGTTTAGCGGGAGAGAGGAAAGAGACCCAGTACTTC. Protein sequence: CASSRLAGERKETQYF.

The chain combines TRBV5-1 with TRBJ1-2; D is perhaps TRBD1 (6 bases). From germline, CDR1 is SGHRS and CDR2 YFSETQ. The CDR3 covers 12 residues. Trimming took 5 bases from V and 4 from J, leaving 9 bases between them. The chain's CDR3 is CASRWDTYGYTF. The DNA for the CDR3 is TGCGCCAGCAGATGGGACACCTATGGCTACACCTTC.

This clone has just one count. This chain connects TRBV18 to TRBJ1-1; D is ambiguous. V was clipped by 4 bases and J by 1 base, with 4 bases between them. Germline V gene lookup returns CDR1 KGHSH and CDR2 LQKENI. The CDR3 loop spans 12 amino acids. In DNA form, the CDR3 reads TGTGCCAGCTCACTCCAGAACACTGAAGCTTTCTTT. Its translation: CASSLQNTEAFF.

V and J are TRBV29-1 and TRBJ2-1; D is unclear. From germline, CDR1 is SQVTM and CDR2 ANQGSEA. This CDR3 contains 11 residues. Trimming removed 3 bases from V and 9 bases from J, with 9 bases in between. The CDR3: CSVDDPGEQFF. CDR3 coding DNA: TGCAGCGTTGATGACCCGGGTGAGCAGTTCTTC.

This clone was picked up one time. The chain uses TRBV5-6 and TRBJ2-5; TRBD2 agrees at 7 bases. Per germline, CDR1 SGHDT and CDR2 YYEEEE. The CDR3 totals 16 residues. V lost 1 base to trimming and J lost 5 bases; unmatched junction nucleotides: 11. CDR3 bases: TGTGCCAGCAGCTTGCGGGGTCCGGGAGGAGTGGAGACCCAGTACTTC. Amino acids: CASSLRGPGGVETQYF.

The V call is TRBV28, the J call TRBJ1-1; tentatively, D is TRBD1 (5 bases). The CDR3 covers 12 residues. With 10 bases removed from V and 5 bases from J, the gap between germline ends came to 14 bases. Germline values: CDR1 MDHEN, CDR2 SYDVKM. CDR3 coding DNA: TGTGCCACCTGGCCAGGGATGACTGAAGCTTTCTTT. Protein: CATWPGMTEAFF.

This chain links TRBV28 with TRBJ1-5; D ambiguous. The germline V and J ends were trimmed by 6 bases and 0 bases, with 6 bases remaining between them. This CDR3 contains 13 residues. The germline V gene encodes CDR1 MDHEN and CDR2 SYDVKM. In DNA form, the CDR3 reads TGTGCCAGCAGGGTCTATAGCAATCAGCCCCAGCATTTT. Translating it yields CASRVYSNQPQHF.

The rearrangement uses TRBV5-4 and TRBJ2-3; 8 bases agree with TRBD1. V shed 1 base, J shed 4 bases, and the junction held 5 bases outside the gene matches. CDR3 length: 15 residues. Germline V CDR1 and CDR2: SGHNT, YYREEE (reference sequence). The CDR3 reads CASSLSGQGADTQYF. The DNA of the CDR3 is TGTGCCAGCAGCTTGTCCGGACAGGGAGCAGATACGCAGTATTTT.

V gene TRBV7-6 combines with J gene TRBJ1-1, with D unresolved. The germline CDR1 and CDR2 sequences are SGHVS and FNYEAQ. There are 14 residues in the CDR3. The germline V and J ends were trimmed by 5 bases and 5 bases, with 15 bases remaining between them. In DNA form, the CDR3 reads TGTGCCAGCAGCCTCGGGGAGGCTCGTACTGAAGCTTTCTTT. This codes for CASSLGEARTEAFF. The whole variable domain, remainder taken from reference TRBV7-6 and TRBJ1-1, is GAGVSQSPRYKVTKRGQDVALRCDPISGHVSLYWYRQALGQGPEFLTYFNYEAQQDKSGLPNDRFSAERPEGSISTLTIQRTEQRDSAMYRCASSLGEARTEAFFGQGTRLTVV.

The chain combines TRBV9 with TRBJ1-2; the D gene is possibly TRBD1 (6 bases). V was clipped by 3 bases and J by 6 bases, with 12 bases between them. The CDR3 length is 13 residues. CDR1 and CDR2 from the germline V gene are SGDLS and YYNGEE. The CDR3 sequence is CASSESRGDGYTF. In nucleotides, the CDR3 is TGTGCCAGCAGCGAGAGCAGGGGAGATGGCTACACCTTC.

The CDR3 is CASSQLIHGGHGELFF. The DNA for the CDR3 is TGCGCCAGCAGCCAATTAATCCACGGGGGTCACGGGGAGCTGTTTTTT. J is TRBJ2-2 and V is TRBV4-1, with D possibly being TRBD2 (6 bases). The CDR3 loop spans 16 amino acids. CDR1 and CDR2 from the germline V gene are MGHRA and YSYEKL. V was clipped by 2 bases and J by 7 bases, with 17 bases between them.

The chain couples TRBV7-9 to TRBJ2-7; TRBD1 aligns across 8 bases. Germline V gives CDR1 SEHNR, CDR2 FQNEAQ (reference sequence). This CDR3 comprises 15 residues. The junction had 8 bases not matched to a gene; V was cut back by 5 bases and J by 2 bases. CDR3 amino acids: CASSPARDRTYEQYF. DNA of the CDR3: TGTGCCAGCAGCCCAGCCCGGGACAGGACCTACGAGCAGTACTTC.

CDR3 loop: CASSRVGRSGANVLTF. CDR3 in DNA: TGTGCCAGCAGCCGGGTGGGGCGTTCTGGGGCCAACGTCCTGACTTTC. The V call is TRBV9, the J call TRBJ2-6; possibly TRBD1 for D (5 bases). Per germline, CDR1 SGDLS and CDR2 YYNGEE. The V and J ends lost 4 bases and 1 base respectively, with 12 bases between them. The CDR3 loop spans 16 amino acids.

The CDR3 loop reads CAISERQPSSYNEQFF. CDR3 coding DNA: TGTGCCATCAGTGAGAGACAGCCAAGCTCCTACAATGAGCAGTTCTTC. The J gene is TRBJ2-1, the V gene TRBV10-3; possibly TRBD1 for D (5 bases). The CDR3 is made up of 16 amino acids. The germline V gene encodes CDR1 ENHRY and CDR2 SYGVKD. V lost 2 bases and J lost 0, with 11 bases in between.

The V call is TRBV6-1, the J call TRBJ1-2; 9 bases fit TRBD1. The CDR3 has 14 amino acids. With V trimmed by 5 bases and J by 8 bases, 9 bases remained unmatched. CDR1 and CDR2 (germline): MNHNS, SASEGT. The CDR3: CASSFWTGVKGYTF. The CDR3 DNA is TGTGCCAGCAGTTTTTGGACAGGGGTAAAAGGCTACACCTTC.

The sample holds one count of this clone. This rearrangement joins TRBV12-2 to TRBJ1-1. TRBV12-2 represents a pseudogene. This CDR3 is built from 11 residues. The CDR3 DNA reads as TGTGCAAGTCGCTCTCGGGAGGAAGCTTTCTTT. Protein sequence: CASRSREEAFF.

The V gene is TRBV2, the J gene TRBJ1-5; D perhaps matches TRBD1 (5 bases). The CDR3 is made up of 14 amino acids. The germline CDR1 and CDR2 sequences are SNHLY and FYNNEI. V dropped 6 bases and J dropped 5 bases, with 14 bases sitting between them. The CDR3 DNA sequence: TGTGCCAGCAGCCCGGGGAGGGACCATCAGCCCCAGCATTTT. Translation: CASSPGRDHQPQHF.

The chain joins TRBV19 to TRBJ1-3, with a weak D call TRBD1 (5 bases). V lost 7 bases and J lost 0, with 16 bases in between. The CDR3 runs 16 residues. Germline V CDR1 and CDR2: LNHDA, SQIVND (reference sequence). CDR3: CASTPWGVISGNTIYF. The CDR3 DNA sequence: TGTGCCAGTACCCCATGGGGCGTCATCTCTGGAAACACCATATATTTT.

This clone was found once. The chain carries TRBV19 and TRBJ1-1; maybe TRBD1 (5 bases). In germline, CDR1 is LNHDA, CDR2 SQIVND (reference sequence). The CDR3 has 14 residues. V was trimmed by 5 bases and J by 0 bases, leaving 10 bases between them. CDR3 amino acids: CASSPLGVNTEAFF. CDR3 DNA sequence: TGTGCCAGTAGTCCTCTAGGGGTGAACACTGAAGCTTTCTTT. Supplemented by reference TRBV19 and TRBJ1-1, the full variable domain reads DGGITQSPKYLFRKEGQNVTLSCEQNLNHDAMYWYRQDPGQGLRLIYYSQIVNDFQKGDIAEGYSVSREKKESFPLTVTSAQKNPTAFYLCASSPLGVNTEAFFGQGTRLTVV.

V is TRBV28 and J is TRBJ2-7; D is possibly TRBD1 (9 bases). Trimming removed 8 bases at V and 2 bases at J, with 16 bases between. The CDR3 is 14 amino acids. In germline, CDR1 is MDHEN, CDR2 SYDVKM. CDR3: CASRGGDRAYEQYF. The CDR3 DNA reads TGTGCCAGCCGGGGGGGGGACAGGGCCTACGAGCAGTACTTC.

This clone occurred once. V and J are TRBV27 and TRBJ1-4; D is undetermined. This CDR3 region has 13 residues. Germline V lookup: CDR1 MNHEY, CDR2 SMNVEV (reference sequence). With 5 bases removed from V and 13 bases from J, the gap between germline ends came to 17 bases. This CDR3 reads CASSEPGESVLFF. For the CDR3, the DNA is TGTGCCAGCAGTGAACCCGGGGAGTCGGTACTGTTTTTT. The variable domain in full, with the rest retrieved from reference TRBV27 and TRBJ1-4, is EAQVTQNPRYLITVTGKKLTVTCSQNMNHEYMSWYRQDPGLGLRQIYYSMNVEVTDKGDVPEGYKVSRKEKRNFPLILESPSPNQTSLYFCASSEPGESVLFFGSGTQLSVL.

This CDR3 reads CASSLSNTEAFF. The DNA for the CDR3 is TGTGCCAGCAGCTTATCAAACACTGAAGCTTTCTTT. This chain links TRBV11-1 with TRBJ1-1, with no clear D. V lost 2 bases to trimming and J lost 2 bases, with 3 bases between them. CDR1 and CDR2 (germline): SGHAT, FQDESV (reference sequence). The CDR3 is made up of 12 amino acids.